These 15 T cell receptor beta chains share one sample of origin, sequenced in a study of blood T cell repertoires in COVID-19. Only in-frame clones appear in the TCRdb table, and some are missing; sequencing was by immunoSEQ multiplex PCR. Among 200,000 to 250,000 clones listed, about 88% were seen once. The sample comprised peripheral blood. These receptors originate from a woman between 45 and 60 years old with COVID-19, enrolled during active disease.

V and J are TRBV5-4 and TRBJ1-3; 8 nucleotides agree with TRBD1. CDR1 and CDR2 (germline): SGHNT, YYREEE (reference sequence). With V trimmed by 2 bases and J by 0 bases, 1 base remained unmatched. CDR3 size: 15 residues. The CDR3 protein is CASSFRGLSGNTIYF. The CDR3 DNA reads TGTGCCAGCAGCTTCAGGGGGCTCTCTGGAAACACCATATATTTT.

The chain combines TRBV6-5 with TRBJ1-2; weak D call: TRBD1 (5 bases). Per the germline V gene, CDR1 is MNHEY and CDR2 is SVGAGI. The CDR3 runs 15 residues. Trimming removed 10 bases from V and 3 bases from J, with 21 bases in between. CDR3 amino acids: CATLGRPQGDYGYTF. DNA of the CDR3: TGTGCCACCCTCGGGCGGCCGCAGGGTGACTATGGCTACACCTTC.

The J gene is TRBJ1-1, the V gene TRBV3-1 (or the pseudogene TRBV3-2), with 8 positions matching TRBD1. This CDR3 has 16 amino acids. The V segment lost 4 bases and the J segment 3 bases; nucleotides outside the gene matches: 10. Germline CDR1 reads LGHDT; CDR2 reads YNNKEL (reference sequence). In nucleotides, the CDR3 is TGTGCCAGCAGCCCCCTGGGGTGGACAGGGCACACTGAAGCTTTCTTT. This encodes CASSPLGWTGHTEAFF.

This chain's CDR3 is CASSQGFNKNTEAFF. The CDR3 region has the DNA TGTGCCAGCAGCCAAGGTTTTAACAAGAACACTGAAGCTTTCTTT. The rearrangement joins TRBV14 to TRBJ1-1; D uncertain. Germline V lookup: CDR1 SGHDN, CDR2 FVKESK. V was pared by 1 base and J by 1 base, with 10 bases between. This CDR3 is built from 15 residues.

This clone was counted between two and nine times. The V call is TRBV9, the J call TRBJ1-4; maybe TRBD1 (5 bases). This CDR3 is 14 amino acids long. The germline V gene encodes CDR1 SGDLS and CDR2 YYNGEE. V was trimmed by 4 bases and J by 6 bases, leaving 13 bases between them. DNA for the CDR3: TGTGCCAGCAGCCCTGGGGGGATAGATGAAAAACTGTTTTTT. This encodes CASSPGGIDEKLFF.

This clone was found once. This chain links TRBV2 with TRBJ2-1; 10 nucleotides match TRBD2. The J segment lost 4 bases and the V segment lost 0 bases, leaving 9 bases of the junction unmatched. Germline CDR1 reads SNHLY; CDR2 reads FYNNEI. This CDR3 has 18 amino acids. The CDR3 region is CASSEASGGAISYNEQFF. DNA of the CDR3: TGTGCCAGCAGTGAAGCAAGCGGGGGGGCCATCTCATACAATGAGCAGTTCTTC.

The rearrangement joins TRBV5-4 to TRBJ1-2; TRBD1 agrees at 8 bases. Germline-derived CDR1 and CDR2 are SGHNT and YYREEE (reference sequence). The V and J ends lost 9 bases and 8 bases, in that order; junction bases with no gene match: 9. The CDR3 has 12 residues. The CDR3 loop reads CAISQGARGYTF. The DNA of the CDR3 is TGTGCCATTTCTCAGGGGGCGCGGGGCTACACCTTC.

This chain uses TRBV12-3 or TRBV12-4 with TRBJ1-6, with 7 positions matching TRBD1. The CDR3 totals 13 residues. The V and J ends lost 5 bases and 7 bases, in that order; junction bases with no gene match: 2. CDR3 DNA: TGTGCCAGCAGTAAGACAGGGAATTCACCCCTCCACTTT. This gives the protein CASSKTGNSPLHF.

This sequence joins TRBV7-2 and TRBJ2-7; D is possibly TRBD2 (6 bases). CDR3 size: 14 residues. The germline V gene has CDR1 SGHTA and CDR2 FQGNSA. The germline V and J ends were trimmed by 3 bases and 2 bases, with 11 bases remaining between them. The CDR3: CASSFYGGTYEQYF. For the CDR3, the DNA is TGTGCCAGCAGCTTCTACGGGGGTACCTACGAGCAGTACTTC.

The chain uses TRBV6-1 and TRBJ2-7; TRBD1 aligns across 7 bases. V was pared by 4 bases and J by 3 bases, with 15 bases of the junction left unmatched. Germline values: CDR1 MNHNS, CDR2 SASEGT. This CDR3 has 17 residues. Here the CDR3 reads CASSVDRAHFMNYEQYV. For the CDR3, the DNA is TGTGCCAGCAGTGTTGACAGGGCGCACTTTATGAACTACGAGCAGTACGTC.

V is TRBV30 and J is TRBJ1-1, with unresolved D. This CDR3 comprises 13 residues. The V gene's germline CDR1 is GTSNPN and CDR2 SVGIG (reference sequence). With 2 bases removed from V and 5 bases from J, the gap between germline ends came to 12 bases. CDR3 in amino acids: CAWSNPRGTEAFF. As DNA, the CDR3 is TGTGCCTGGAGTAACCCCCGGGGAACTGAAGCTTTCTTT.

This rearrangement joins TRBV30 to TRBJ1-1; 10 bases match TRBD1. The V gene's germline CDR1 is GTSNPN and CDR2 SVGIG (reference sequence). J was trimmed by 5 bases and V by 5 bases; bases with no gene match: 8. The CDR3 sequence is 14 residues long. The CDR3, as DNA: TGTGCCTGGGACAGGGGGCGTGGGAAGACTGAAGCTTTCTTT. Its translation: CAWDRGRGKTEAFF.

The chain carries TRBV5-1 and TRBJ2-2; 8 bases map to TRBD1. The germline V gene has CDR1 SGHRS and CDR2 YFSETQ. The ends lost 3 bases at V and 5 bases at J; junction bases unmatched: 6. CDR3 length equals 15 residues. The CDR3: CASSSTGGGTGELFF. In nucleotides, the CDR3 is TGCGCCAGCAGCTCCACAGGGGGTGGTACCGGGGAGCTGTTTTTT.

This chain joins TRBV9 and TRBJ2-7; TRBD2 aligns across 11 bases. The CDR3 loop spans 15 amino acids. V dropped 4 bases and J dropped 3; count of bases not matched to a gene: 6. Germline CDR1 and CDR2: SGDLS and YYNGEE. CDR3 in DNA: TGTGCCAGCAGCCCCATAGCGGGGGGGATCTACGAGCAGTACTTC. Its translation is CASSPIAGGIYEQYF.

The chain recombines TRBV19 with TRBJ1-6; possibly TRBD1 for D (5 bases). Germline CDR1 is LNHDA and CDR2 is SQIVND (reference sequence). The V and J ends lost 10 bases and 5 bases respectively, with 15 bases between them. The CDR3 runs 14 residues. The CDR3: CATSGDEDNSPLHF. In DNA, the CDR3 is TGTGCCACCAGCGGGGACGAGGATAATTCACCCCTCCACTTT.